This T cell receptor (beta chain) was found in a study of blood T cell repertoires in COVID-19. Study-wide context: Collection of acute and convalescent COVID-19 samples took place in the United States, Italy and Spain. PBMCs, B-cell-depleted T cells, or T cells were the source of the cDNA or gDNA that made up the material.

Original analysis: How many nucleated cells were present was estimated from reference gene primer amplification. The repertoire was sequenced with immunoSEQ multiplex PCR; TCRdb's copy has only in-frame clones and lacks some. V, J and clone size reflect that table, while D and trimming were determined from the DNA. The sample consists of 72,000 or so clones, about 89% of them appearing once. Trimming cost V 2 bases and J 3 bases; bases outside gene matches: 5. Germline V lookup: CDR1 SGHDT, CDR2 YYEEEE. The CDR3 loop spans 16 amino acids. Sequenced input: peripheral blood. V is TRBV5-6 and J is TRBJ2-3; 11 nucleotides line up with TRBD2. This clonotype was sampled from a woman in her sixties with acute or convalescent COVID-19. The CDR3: CASSFSGGALTDTQYF. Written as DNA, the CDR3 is TGTGCCAGCAGCTTTAGCGGGGGGGCCTTGACAGATACGCAGTATTTT.